One sample yielded the 14 T cell receptor beta chains listed below, sequenced in a study of T cells after yellow fever vaccination. TCRdb fed the 5' RACE reads into MiXCR, producing one record per CDR3 protein. The sample includes some 560,000 distinct CDR3 sequences, less than 20% of them seen just once. The sample was PBMCs, taken 15 days after the yellow fever booster vaccination. Source of these receptors: a man aged 25-40 years who received the YFV17D yellow fever vaccine.

V and J are TRBV20-1 and TRBJ2-7, with D tentatively TRBD1 (5 bases). CDR3 length equals 15 residues. Trimming removed 6 bases from V and 4 bases from J, with 22 bases in between. Per germline, CDR1 DFQATT and CDR2 SNEGSKA (reference sequence). CDR3 sequence (DNA): TGCAGTGCCCGAGAGCTTCAGGGCTCTTTTTACGAGCAGTACTTC. Translating it yields CSARELQGSFYEQYF.

The genes are TRBV14 and TRBJ2-7; D unclear. Germline-derived CDR1 and CDR2 are SGHDN and FVKESK. V was shortened by 3 bases and J by 6 bases, with 9 bases between the two germline ends. CDR3 length: 12 amino acids. The CDR3 region is CASSQMGFEQYF. As DNA, the CDR3 is TGTGCCAGCAGCCAGATGGGATTCGAGCAGTACTTC.

The chain employs TRBV28 and TRBJ1-2; D remains ambiguous. Germline CDR1 is MDHEN and CDR2 is SYDVKM. The V and J ends lost 2 bases and 3 bases respectively, with 4 bases between them. The CDR3 totals 12 residues. In nucleotides, the CDR3 is TGTGCCAGCAGTTTAGGGGACTATGGCTACACCTTC. This codes for CASSLGDYGYTF.

In its sample, this clonotype was seen a few times. This chain connects TRBV18 to TRBJ2-2; D ambiguous. Germline values: CDR1 KGHSH, CDR2 LQKENI. Trimming shortened V by 0 bases and J by 6 bases, and 11 bases separated the two germline ends. The CDR3 length is 15 residues. CDR3 amino acids: CASSPPIVGAGELFF. The CDR3 bases are TGTGCCAGCTCACCACCGATCGTGGGTGCCGGGGAGCTGTTTTTT.

The rearrangement joins TRBV6-4 to TRBJ1-5; D is unclear. The CDR3 sequence is 15 residues long. Trimming removed 4 bases from V and 1 base from J, with 11 bases in between. The V gene's germline CDR1 is MRHNA and CDR2 SNTAGT. The CDR3 here is CASSAHGASNQPQHF. The CDR3 DNA is TGTGCCAGCAGTGCTCACGGTGCGAGCAATCAGCCCCAGCATTTT.

This clonotype was seen a handful of times. This rearrangement joins TRBV7-2 to TRBJ2-3; unclear D gene. V was pared by 3 bases and J by 1 base, with 11 bases between. Germline V CDR1 and CDR2: SGHTA, FQGNSA. The CDR3 totals 15 residues. Here the CDR3 DNA reads TGTGCCAGCAGCTTTACAAACGGAGGCACAGATACGCAGTATTTT. It yields the protein CASSFTNGGTDTQYF.

This sequence joins TRBV7-2 and TRBJ1-2; a possible D gene is TRBD1 (6 bases). Trimming took off 1 base at V and 8 bases at J, with 17 bases between the two ends. From germline, CDR1 is SGHTA and CDR2 FQGNSA. The CDR3 has 15 amino acids. The CDR3 DNA follows: TGTGCCAGCAGCTTAGTAGTACAGGGTTATGGCGGCTACACCTTC. Protein: CASSLVVQGYGGYTF.

In this sample, this clonotype turned up a few times. CDR3 sequence: CASSSPGPNSQETQYF. CDR3 nucleotides: TGCGCCAGCAGCTCCCCGGGACCCAACTCCCAAGAGACCCAGTACTTC. V gene TRBV5-1 combines with J gene TRBJ2-5; D is perhaps TRBD1 or TRBD2 (5 bases each). V was cut by 3 bases and J by 1 base, with 16 bases left in between. Germline CDR1 is SGHRS and CDR2 is YFSETQ. CDR3 length: 16 residues.

Only a few counts were recorded for this clonotype. The rearrangement joins TRBV20-1 to TRBJ2-5, with D perhaps being TRBD1 or TRBD2 (5 bases each). CDR1 is DFQATT, CDR2 SNEGSKA, per germline (reference sequence). V lost 7 bases and J 5 bases, leaving 20 bases between the germline ends. CDR3 length: 14 amino acids. CDR3 protein: CSETHEGHGETQYF. The CDR3 nucleotides read TGCAGTGAGACCCACGAGGGGCATGGCGAGACCCAGTACTTC.

This chain joins TRBV10-3 and TRBJ1-5, with a weak D call TRBD1 (6 bases). Germline CDR1 and CDR2: ENHRY and SYGVKD. Trimming removed 7 bases at V and 8 bases at J, with 15 bases between. The CDR3 sequence is 13 residues long. The CDR3 loop is CAITQDSSKPQHF. CDR3 nucleotides: TGTGCCATCACCCAGGACAGTTCGAAGCCCCAGCATTTT.

V gene TRBV4-3 combines with J gene TRBJ2-6; D remains ambiguous. CDR1 is LGHNA, CDR2 YSLEER, per germline. The CDR3 runs 16 residues. Trimming removed 3 bases at V and 2 bases at J, with 11 bases between. In nucleotides, the CDR3 is TGCGCCAGCAGCCAGGGTCACGGGCCTGGGGCCAACGTCCTGACTTTC. Amino acids: CASSQGHGPGANVLTF.

The V gene is TRBV5-1, the J gene TRBJ2-5; D not resolved. The germline V and J ends were trimmed by 1 base and 5 bases, with 15 bases remaining between them. The germline V gene has CDR1 SGHRS and CDR2 YFSETQ. The CDR3 length is 15 residues. The CDR3 DNA sequence: TGCGCCAGCAGCTTGTTCCCAGGTGTGGGGGAGACCCAGTACTTC. This codes for CASSLFPGVGETQYF.

This clonotype was seen only a few times. The CDR3 is CASSLRLGSPDTQYF. CDR3 coding DNA: TGTGCCAGCAGCTTAAGACTAGGTAGTCCAGATACGCAGTATTTT. The chain has TRBV7-3 and TRBJ2-3; possibly TRBD2 for D (6 bases). CDR1 is SGHTA, CDR2 FQGTGA, per germline. This CDR3 is built from 15 residues. V gave up 1 base and J gave up 4 bases, with 12 bases separating them.

The chain is built from TRBV10-3 and TRBJ2-2, with unresolved D. Germline lookup yields CDR1 ENHRY and CDR2 SYGVKD. With 3 bases removed from V and 9 bases from J, the gap between germline ends came to 5 bases. The CDR3 is made up of 11 amino acids. The CDR3 DNA reads TGTGCCATCAGTGAAGGCCGGGAGCTGTTTTTT. Protein: CAISEGRELFF.